Shown below are 18 T cell receptor beta chains from a single sample sequenced in a study of blood T cell repertoires in COVID-19. Data came from immunoSEQ multiplex PCR; TCRdb stores just in-frame clones and leaves some out. In the table there are roughly 80,000 clones, 65% to 90% of which are singletons. The sequencing sample was made of peripheral blood. These receptors were collected from an elderly man with acute or convalescent COVID-19.

The chain carries TRBV28 and TRBJ2-2, with unresolved D. Germline V gives CDR1 MDHEN, CDR2 SYDVKM. This CDR3 has 12 amino acids. With 4 bases removed from V and 6 bases from J, the gap between germline ends came to 6 bases. The CDR3 protein is CASSWSPGELFF. The CDR3 nucleotides read TGTGCCAGCAGTTGGAGTCCCGGGGAGCTGTTTTTT.

Only a few counts were recorded for this clone. This chain joins TRBV7-9 and TRBJ1-2; TRBD1 aligns across 9 bases. V lost 7 bases, J lost 6 bases, and 6 bases stayed unmatched. Germline-derived CDR1 and CDR2 are SEHNR and FQNEAQ (reference sequence). CDR3 length: 13 amino acids. In nucleotides, the CDR3 is TGTGCCAGCACAGGACAGGGGCGGGATGGCTACACCTTC. Its translation: CASTGQGRDGYTF.

The chain carries TRBV5-1 and TRBJ2-1; 11 nucleotides agree with TRBD2. Germline CDR1 and CDR2: SGHRS and YFSETQ. This CDR3 contains 16 residues. V was pared by 4 bases and J by 7 bases, with 10 bases of the junction left unmatched. For the CDR3, the DNA is TGCGCCAGCAGCCCTTACACTAGCGGGAGATTGAATGAGCAGTTCTTC. The encoded protein is CASSPYTSGRLNEQFF.

The CDR3 protein is CASSQGLAGPYEQYF. The DNA for the CDR3 is TGTGCCAGCAGCCAGGGACTAGCGGGGCCATACGAGCAGTACTTC. This chain uses TRBV14 with TRBJ2-7; 13 nucleotides match TRBD2. Germline V gene sequence: CDR1 SGHDN, CDR2 FVKESK. V lost 3 bases, J lost 4 bases, and 3 bases stayed unmatched. The CDR3 length is 15 residues.

V gene TRBV28 combines with J gene TRBJ2-2; 8 nucleotides line up with TRBD2. This CDR3 comprises 15 residues. Germline CDR1 reads MDHEN; CDR2 reads SYDVKM. The V gene end was trimmed by 3 bases and the J gene end by 4 bases; junction bases not matched to a gene: 4. The CDR3 DNA sequence: TGTGCCAGCAGTTTGGCGGGGGGAGGCACCGGGGAGCTGTTTTTT. As protein: CASSLAGGGTGELFF.

This chain links TRBV5-4 with TRBJ2-1; 11 positions agree with TRBD2. Germline trimming cut 4 bases from V and 0 bases from J; bases unmatched to any gene: 3. There are 16 residues in the CDR3. Germline values: CDR1 SGHNT, CDR2 YYREEE (reference sequence). For the CDR3, the DNA is TGTGCCAGCAGCCCGGGACTAGCGGACTCCTACAATGAGCAGTTCTTC. It translates to CASSPGLADSYNEQFF.

This clone was counted a single time. This chain joins TRBV28 and TRBJ1-1; D possibly corresponds to TRBD1 (5 bases). V was trimmed by 6 bases and J by 4 bases, leaving 18 bases between them. This CDR3 is 15 amino acids long. Per the germline V gene, CDR1 is MDHEN and CDR2 is SYDVKM. CDR3 nucleotide sequence: TGTGCCAGCAGGAGGTATATCATGGGGGGCACTGAAGCTTTCTTT. Residues: CASRRYIMGGTEAFF.

The genes are TRBV5-1 and TRBJ2-1, with D perhaps matching TRBD1 (5 bases). V lost 4 bases, J lost 5 bases, and 16 bases lay in between. The CDR3 contains 15 residues. The germline CDR1 and CDR2 sequences are SGHRS and YFSETQ. The CDR3 DNA reads as TGCGCCAGCAGCGCCACAACAGCAGGGAACAATGAGCAGTTCTTC. Its protein product is CASSATTAGNNEQFF.

The chain couples TRBV3-1 (or the pseudogene TRBV3-2) to TRBJ2-1, with TRBD2 identical over 9 bases. The germline V gene has CDR1 LGHDT and CDR2 YNNKEL (reference sequence). V trimming: 0 bases; J trimming: 5 bases; junction bases outside the gene matches: 8. This CDR3 has 17 residues. The CDR3 nucleotides are TGTGCCAGCAGCCAAGATCCCGCGGGAGGGTATGACAATGAGCAGTTCTTC. This codes for CASSQDPAGGYDNEQFF.

This clone was counted between two and nine times. The chain uses TRBV7-8 and TRBJ2-7; D possibly corresponds to TRBD2 (6 bases). The germline CDR1 and CDR2 sequences are SGHVS and FQNEAQ. CDR3 size: 14 residues. Trimming shortened V by 3 bases and J by 5 bases, and 14 bases separated the two germline ends. This CDR3 is CASSFGGRGNEQYF. The CDR3, as DNA: TGTGCCAGCAGCTTTGGGGGGAGAGGCAACGAGCAGTACTTC.

The CDR3 nucleotides read TGTGCCAGCAGTGACAGGCTCGGGGCCCCCGCATACGAGCAGTACTTC. Its protein is CASSDRLGAPAYEQYF. J is TRBJ2-7 and V is TRBV7-9; TRBD1 might be the D (6 bases). V lost 6 bases and J 4 bases, leaving 22 bases between the germline ends. Germline assignment: CDR1 SEHNR and CDR2 FQNEAQ (reference sequence). This CDR3 has 16 amino acids.

The rearrangement uses TRBV5-4 and TRBJ1-1, with 8 bases matching TRBD1. This CDR3 comprises 14 residues. With V trimmed by 2 bases and J by 2 bases, 2 bases remained unmatched. Germline V gene lookup returns CDR1 SGHNT and CDR2 YYREEE (reference sequence). The CDR3 here is CASSFQGANTEAFF. The CDR3 region has the DNA TGTGCCAGCAGCTTCCAGGGGGCTAACACTGAAGCTTTCTTT.

V usage is TRBV6-5 and J usage is TRBJ2-3, with 8 positions matching TRBD1. Germline CDR1 and CDR2: MNHEY and SVGAGI. This CDR3 contains 15 residues. Trimming at V came to 5 bases and at J to 0 bases, leaving 4 bases not matched to a gene. The CDR3 DNA follows: TGTGCCAGCAGTAGGACAGGGACTAGCACAGATACGCAGTATTTT. This sequence encodes CASSRTGTSTDTQYF.

The chain joins TRBV6-1 to TRBJ1-4; 7 bases map to TRBD1. The CDR3 is 16 amino acids. J gave up 4 bases and V 4 bases, and 9 bases lay outside the gene matches. Germline V gene lookup returns CDR1 MNHNS and CDR2 SASEGT. CDR3 nucleotides: TGTGCCAGCAGTGCGTTAGGACAGGCATATAATGAAAAACTGTTTTTT. Its translation: CASSALGQAYNEKLFF.

This clone was counted many times. This sequence joins TRBV9 and TRBJ1-5, with D perhaps matching TRBD1 (6 bases). The CDR3 contains 15 residues. The V end was cut by 0 bases, the J end by 2 bases, with 9 bases between. Looked up from germline, CDR1 is SGDLS and CDR2 is YYNGEE. The CDR3 region is CASSVGSGGNQPQHF. CDR3 in DNA: TGTGCCAGCAGCGTAGGGTCAGGGGGCAATCAGCCCCAGCATTTT.

Turning to this clone: Other nucleotide sequences from this sample produce the same CDR3. The CDR3 coding sequence is TGTGCCAGCAGTTTAAAAGCGGGAGTACTCTACGAGCAGTACTTC. It codes for CASSLKAGVLYEQYF. The chain carries TRBV27 and TRBJ2-7; 8 positions agree with TRBD2. Germline lookup yields CDR1 MNHEY and CDR2 SMNVEV (reference sequence). CDR3 length: 15 residues. Losses at the gene ends were 2 bases for V and 3 bases for J; bases not matched to a gene: 6.

The count of this clone is one. The J gene is TRBJ2-3, the V gene TRBV15; weak D call: TRBD1 (5 bases). The germline gives CDR1 LNHNV, CDR2 YYDKDF (reference sequence). V dropped 4 bases and J dropped 1 base, with 12 bases sitting between them. The CDR3 contains 15 residues. The CDR3 sequence: CATSKRDSRTDTQYF. Here the CDR3 DNA reads TGTGCCACCAGCAAGAGAGACAGCCGCACAGATACGCAGTATTTT.

The J gene is TRBJ1-1, the V gene TRBV28; 8 nucleotides line up with TRBD1. V lost 4 bases, J lost 5 bases, and 9 bases stayed unmatched. Germline V CDR1 and CDR2: MDHEN, SYDVKM. The CDR3 has 15 amino acids. CDR3 sequence: CASSSIGQGRTEAFF. The CDR3 DNA is TGTGCCAGCAGTTCGATCGGACAGGGAAGAACTGAAGCTTTCTTT.